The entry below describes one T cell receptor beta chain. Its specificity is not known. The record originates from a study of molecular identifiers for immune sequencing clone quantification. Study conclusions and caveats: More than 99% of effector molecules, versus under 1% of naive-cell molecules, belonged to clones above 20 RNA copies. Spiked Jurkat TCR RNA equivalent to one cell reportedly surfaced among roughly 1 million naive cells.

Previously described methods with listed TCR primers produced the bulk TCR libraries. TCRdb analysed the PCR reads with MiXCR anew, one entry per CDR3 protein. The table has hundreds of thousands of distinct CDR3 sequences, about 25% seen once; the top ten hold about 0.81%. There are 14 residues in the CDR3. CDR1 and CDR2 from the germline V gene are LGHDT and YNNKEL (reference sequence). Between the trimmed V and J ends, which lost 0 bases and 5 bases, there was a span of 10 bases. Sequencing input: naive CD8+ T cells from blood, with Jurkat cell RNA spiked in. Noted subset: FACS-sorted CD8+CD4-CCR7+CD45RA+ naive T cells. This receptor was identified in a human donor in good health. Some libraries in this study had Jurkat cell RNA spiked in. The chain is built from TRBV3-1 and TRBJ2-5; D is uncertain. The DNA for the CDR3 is TGTGCCAGCAGCCAAGAACCGGTCCGGGAGACCCAGTACTTC. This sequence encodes CASSQEPVRETQYF.